This T cell receptor beta chain is drawn from a study of T cell repertoires in cytomegalovirus infection. Across the whole study: Recently described HLA-C-restricted plus well-studied HLA-B-restricted CMV epitopes were used. Evidence of both CMV infection and a matching HLA type came from public TCR beta signatures. Study findings and constraints: In two of eight donors, the top clonotype was HLA-C-restricted CMV-specific.

The V gene lost 0 bases and the J gene lost 5 bases, with 13 bases spanning the gap. CDR3 length: 15 amino acids. Germline values: CDR1 SGHDN, CDR2 FVKESK. TCRdb re-called the reads with MiXCR, one entry per CDR3 protein. The sample yields roughly 990,000 distinct CDR3 sequences, roughly a third seen once. This clonotype turned up a few times. Its cognate antigen is unknown. The sequence came from a human donor in good health (CMV status not recorded). Some clones in this sample may be carry-over from other donors' samples. The sequences come from cultured CD8+ T cells from PBMCs, collected from culture after CMV antigen stimulation. The rearrangement uses TRBV14 and TRBJ1-1; maybe TRBD1 (5 bases). CDR3 region: CASSQDSGLGTEAFF. DNA of the CDR3: TGTGCCAGCAGCCAAGATTCAGGGTTGGGTACTGAAGCTTTCTTT.